The rows below give T cell receptor beta chains drawn from one sample of a study of T-cell reconstitution after alpha-beta-depleted transplantation in children. TCRdb re-derived calls from the PCR reads in MiXCR, one entry per CDR3 protein. The profile shows about 350,000 distinct CDR3 sequences, roughly 14% of them singletons. Sequences were derived from PBMCs, sampled from the stem cell graft. The receptors were gathered from a human donor who donated a stem cell graft to a child with Fanconi anemia. Both conserved end residues are part of each CDR3. The D gene is left open where the match is weak. Clone sizes are given selectively: once, few, many, or a class where the clone is expanded.

TRBJ1-5 TRBV18 few TRBD1 TGTGCCAGCTCACCGGGGTCAGGGGGTTTGAGCAATCAGCCCCAGCATTTT CASSPGSGGLSNQPQHF
TRBJ2-7 TRBV20-1 . . TGCAGTGCTAGCCAGGACAGCCGGTACTTC CSASQDSRYF
TRBJ1-1 TRBV29-1 . TRBD1 TGCAGCGTTGCCCGACAGGGGGGGACTGAAGCTTTCTTT CSVARQGGTEAFF
TRBJ1-4 TRBV12-3/TRBV12-4 few . TGTGCCAGCAGTTTACGGGACGATAATGAAAAACTGTTTTTT CASSLRDDNEKLFF
TRBJ1-2 TRBV6-5 many . TGTGCCAGCAGTCAGTCTCAGGGTTTCAACTATGGCTACACCTTC CASSQSQGFNYGYTF
TRBJ2-7 TRBV5-5 few . TGTGCCAGCAGCTTGGAAATGGGCGAGCAGTACTTC CASSLEMGEQYF
TRBJ1-2 TRBV2 few TRBD1 TGTGCCAGCAGTGGGCTACAGGGGGACCTAGGAGGCTACACCTTC CASSGLQGDLGGYTF
TRBJ2-1 TRBV3-1 few . TGTGCCAGCAGCCAGCGGCGGTCCCCCAATGAGCAGTTCTTC CASSQRRSPNEQFF
TRBJ2-3 TRBV7-2 . TRBD2 TGTGCCAGCAGCCCTTCCTCTAGCGGGGGGCCGCAGTATTTT CASSPSSSGGPQYF
TRBJ2-1 TRBV18 . . TGTGCCAGCTCGGACCGACCACCCGCCGGGGGATATGAGCAGTTCTTC CASSDRPPAGGYEQFF
TRBJ2-7 TRBV9 . TRBD1 TGTGCCAGCAGCCCAGGGACAGTGACCCACGAGCAGTACTTC CASSPGTVTHEQYF
TRBJ1-1 TRBV18 . . TGTGCCAGCTCACAGAGACAGCGGTCTAGTACTGAAGCTTTCTTT CASSQRQRSSTEAFF
TRBJ1-1 TRBV12-3/TRBV12-4 . . TGTGCCAGCAGCCAAACTCAGGGGACTGAAGCTTTCTTT CASSQTQGTEAFF
TRBJ1-2 TRBV6-1 . . TGTGCCAGCAGCCGGGAAGGGTTGTATAGCAACGGCTACACCTTC CASSREGLYSNGYTF
TRBJ2-5 TRBV29-1 few TRBD1 TGCAGCGTTGCGGACAGGGGGCCCCAAGAGACCCAGTACTTC CSVADRGPQETQYF
TRBJ1-2 TRBV5-6 . TRBD1 TGTGCCAGCAGGGGACAGGGGGTTAATGGCTACACCTTC CASRGQGVNGYTF
TRBJ1-5 TRBV7-9 . . TGTGCCAGCAGCCCCCCAGGGGCTAATCAGCCCCAGCATTTT CASSPPGANQPQHF
TRBJ2-5 TRBV5-8 once . TGTGCCAGCAGCTTGGACGCCGAAGAGACCCAGTACTTC CASSLDAEETQYF
TRBJ1-6 TRBV20-1 few . TGCAGTGCGCTGGACAGCAGCCGGGCGGTGGGTTCACCCCTCCACTTT CSALDSSRAVGSPLHF
TRBJ1-1 TRBV4-2 . . TGTGCCAGCAGCCAACTAGAAACGACTGAAGCTTTCTTT CASSQLETTEAFF
TRBJ1-3 TRBV11-1 few . TGTGCCAGCAGCTTAGATTTGAGCTGGGGACGCGCTGGAAACACCATATATTTT CASSLDLSWGRAGNTIYF
TRBJ2-3 TRBV5-1 . . TGCGCCAGCAGCTTGGAAAGCCCAGGAAGAGATACGCAGTATTTT CASSLESPGRDTQYF
TRBJ1-1 TRBV11-2 few . TGTGCCAGCAGCTTAGGCTACGCCGATGAAGCTTTCTTT CASSLGYADEAFF
TRBJ1-1 TRBV6-5 . . TGTGCCAGCAGTTACTCTTGGGGAATGAACACTGAAGCTTTCTTT CASSYSWGMNTEAFF
TRBJ1-1 TRBV11-2 many . TGTGCCAGCAGCTTATTGGACAGCTTGAACACTGAAGCTTTCTTT CASSLLDSLNTEAFF
TRBJ2-1 TRBV4-1 many TRBD2 TGCGCCAGCAGCCAAGGCAGGGAGGGTGAGCAGTTCTTC CASSQGREGEQFF
TRBJ2-3 TRBV5-1 . . TGCGCCAGCAGGGACGGGGCGACAGATACGCAGTATTTT CASRDGATDTQYF
TRBJ1-3 TRBV5-1 many . TGCGCCAGCAGCTTGGGTCGGATTGGAGACTCTGGAAACACCATATATTTT CASSLGRIGDSGNTIYF
TRBJ2-1 TRBV28 many . TGTGCCAGCAGTTTGGCCCTAGGGGAGCAGTTCTTC CASSLALGEQFF
TRBJ2-1 TRBV24-1 many TRBD2 TGTGCCACCAGTGACCCGAAGGGACTAGGAAGAAATGAGCAGTTCTTC CATSDPKGLGRNEQFF
TRBJ1-4 TRBV5-1 few . TGCGCCAGCAGCCCAGGGACAATTGGGGAAAAACTGTTTTTT CASSPGTIGEKLFF
TRBJ2-6 TRBV5-1 . . TGCGCCAGCAGCCCTGGGGTGGGCCGGGCCAACGTCCTGACTTTC CASSPGVGRANVLTF
TRBJ1-5 TRBV4-3 many . TGCGCCAGCAGCCAAGGGGCAGGTAATCAGCCCCAGCATTTT CASSQGAGNQPQHF
TRBJ2-1 TRBV6-5 many TRBD2 TGTGCCAGCAGTTTAGCGGGGGGGATATACAATGAGCAGTTCTTC CASSLAGGIYNEQFF
TRBJ1-1 TRBV24-1 few TRBD1 TGTGCCACCAGTGACCAAAGACAGGGGCGAACTGAAGCTTTCTTT CATSDQRQGRTEAFF
TRBJ1-6 TRBV6-2/TRBV6-3 . . TGTGCCAGCAGTTCGCCGGGGCGAGGCAATTCACCCCTCCACTTT CASSSPGRGNSPLHF
TRBJ2-2 TRBV5-4 many . TGTGCCAGCGGGCCGGCGAACACCGGGGAGCTGTTTTTT CASGPANTGELFF
TRBJ2-1 TRBV10-3 many . TGTGCCATCAGTGACGTCCGGGACCCCGATAATGAGCAGTTCTTC CAISDVRDPDNEQFF
TRBJ1-5 TRBV6-5 few TRBD1 TGTGCCAGCAGTTACTCGACAGGGGAAGATCAGCCCCAGCATTTT CASSYSTGEDQPQHF
TRBJ1-1 TRBV20-1 many . TGCAGTGCTAGCGTCGGGACGGTCACTGAAGCTTTCTTT CSASVGTVTEAFF
TRBJ2-2 TRBV7-2 many . TGTGCCAGCATTTACGCCTTTGGTGAGGGCACCGGGGAGCTGTTTTTT CASIYAFGEGTGELFF
TRBJ1-1 TRBV20-1 . TRBD1 TGCAGTGCTAGTGGCACAGGGGGGAGCACTGAAGCTTTCTTT CSASGTGGSTEAFF
TRBJ1-1 TRBV12-3/TRBV12-4 many . TGTGCCAGCAGTTGGGGCAGGGACACTGAAGCTTTCTTT CASSWGRDTEAFF
TRBJ2-7 TRBV11-2 many . TGTGCCAGCAGCTTAGACAGGGACGACGAGCAGTACTTC CASSLDRDDEQYF
TRBJ1-1 TRBV5-1 . . TGCGCCAGCAATGGTGGCAGGGAATGGACTGAAGCTTTCTTT CASNGGREWTEAFF
TRBJ2-7 TRBV6-1 few . . CASSVGTGALKYF
TRBJ2-4 TRBV5-1 few . TGCGCCAGCAGCTTGGGAGGGGAAAACATTCAGTACTTC CASSLGGENIQYF
TRBJ2-3 TRBV20-1 few . TGCAGTGCTGCCTACCGGGGAGGAGATACGCAGTATTTT CSAAYRGGDTQYF
TRBJ1-1 TRBV7-2 . TRBD1 TGTGCCAGCAGCAGAGACAGGGTTGGTACTGAAGCTTTCTTT CASSRDRVGTEAFF
TRBJ1-2 TRBV4-2 . . TGTGCCAGCAGCCAAGATCCCGGGTGGGATGGCTACACCTTC CASSQDPGWDGYTF
TRBJ2-5 TRBV2 . TRBD1 TGTGCCAGCAGCGGGACAGGGGGAGAGACCCAGTACTTC CASSGTGGETQYF
TRBJ2-7 TRBV27 . TRBD1 TGTGCCAGCAGTTTGAGAACCGATCTACAGGGGCCCTACGAGCAGTACTTC CASSLRTDLQGPYEQYF
TRBJ2-1 TRBV27 . . TGTGCCAGCAGTTTACGGCACTACAATGAGCAGTTCTTC CASSLRHYNEQFF
TRBJ2-1 TRBV5-1 many TRBD2 TGCGCCAGCAGCTTACGTAGCGGGGGGGGCAATGAGCAGTTCTTC CASSLRSGGGNEQFF